This entry concerns a single T cell receptor beta chain. Its specific antigen is unknown. There are no base qualities to consult, and no much larger clone falls within one base. The record originates from a study of beta chain features in type 1 diabetes (dated by TCRdb to 2016 to 2019). Describing the broader study: Patients and healthy donors did not differ in mean age, gender distribution, total cell number or subset yield. Across all samples, fewer than 110,000,000 sorted cells were examined, and cell number per subset correlated strongly with RNA yield. In the study, recently diagnosed type 1 diabetes patients and matched healthy donors were compared on the TCRB repertoires of their sorted circulating CD4+ T cell subsets. Regulatory and stem cell-like memory subsets were isolated from only 8 patients and roughly 8 healthy donors, whereas naive and central memory subsets came from all 28 donors.

V drops 6 bases and J drops 6 bases, leaving 8 bases in between. From its cysteine to its phenylalanine, the CDR3 spans 11 amino acids. Only the CDR3 DNA is retained, 33 bases long and in frame from the first base. CDR1 is given as SNHLY and CDR2 as FYNNEI, both from the germline V gene. A single peripheral blood draw of about 116 mL on average was collected from each donor into heparinised tubes. Naive, central memory, regulatory and stem cell-like memory CD4+ T cells were sorted on a BD FACSAria II using a panel including CD45RO, CCR7, CD25, CD127, CD95 and CD27. All sorted populations exceeded 95% purity. PBMCs were separated immediately by Lymphoprep density gradient centrifugation and were stained directly, without being cultured. To minimize batch effects, samples were stained and sorted in pairs, one healthy donor with one patient per experiment. Study-wide findings and limitations: In all four CD4+ subsets, TCRB CDR3 length was moderately but significantly shorter in type 1 diabetes patients. Shorter templates might be favored by PCR, yet because patient and control samples were amplified and corrected together, any such skew would affect both groups equally. HLA sub-analyses involved small numbers of individuals, so any influence of HLA type on TCRB rearrangement remained unresolved. At VDJ recombination sites, type 1 diabetes patients had fewer insertions and more deleted nucleotides, which implies abnormalities in thymic rearrangement. Naive, central memory and regulatory TCRB repertoires appeared to be more similar among patients than among healthy donors. Because cDNA rather than genomic DNA was sequenced, highly expressing activated cells could have been over-represented, although no difference in activation and CD3 levels was found between groups.

The entire isolated RNA was reverse transcribed using the High Capacity cDNA Reverse Transcription Kit, and thus expressed TCRB transcripts were sequenced. Deep immunoSEQ sequencing was performed on naive, central memory and regulatory T cell samples, with an average of around 3.4 million total reads per sample. Sorted cells were lysed in RLT buffer and RNA was extracted with DNase-treated RNeasy Micro or Mini kits, depending on cell number. Each cell subset was processed separately to prevent cross-contamination, with patient and healthy donor samples processed together. Using the immunoSEQ multiplex PCR, TCRB sequences were amplified from cDNA into 87-bp fragments spanning the CDR3 region. Sequencing of the amplicons was performed on the Illumina HiSeq platform. The study's own analysis went as follows. Synthetic template baselines were used to correct PCR bias computationally, reads within Hamming distance 2 were collapsed, and singletons that could not be merged were discarded. Reads were aligned against IMGT so that V, D and J genes, CDR3 length and insertions or deletions at six rearrangement sites could be assigned. Within each subset, clonotype counts were normalized to the number of sorted cells before true diversity and Gini coefficients were calculated with the tcR R package. The overlap coefficient, calculated on TCRB nucleotide sequences, was used to measure repertoire sharing. Imported from immuneACCESS, the table was reduced by TCRdb to in-frame sequences with V and J called. These copies leave out some clones; in studies compared against another copy, an unresolved V gene accounts for under half, and the cause of the remainder is not known. That table supplies the V and J calls and clone size; D and trimming were determined from the DNA. Counted in this sample were fewer than 150,000 clones; about 7.1% of them appeared once. Clones ranked in the top ten supply more than 1.1% of the sample.

This clonotype was sampled from a woman aged 25-40 years in good health. Recombination joined TRBV2 with TRBJ2-5; the D gene is unclear. Specimen: central memory CD4+ T cells from blood. The nucleotides read TGTGCCAGCAGAGGAGATAAGACCCAGTACTTC. Translated, it reads CASRGDKTQYF.